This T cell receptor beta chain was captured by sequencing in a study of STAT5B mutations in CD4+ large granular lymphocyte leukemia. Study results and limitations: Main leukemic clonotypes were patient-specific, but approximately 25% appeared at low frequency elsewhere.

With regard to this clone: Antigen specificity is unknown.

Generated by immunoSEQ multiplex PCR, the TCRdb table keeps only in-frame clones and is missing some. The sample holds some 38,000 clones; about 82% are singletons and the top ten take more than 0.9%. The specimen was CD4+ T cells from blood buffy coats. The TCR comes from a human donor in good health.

The CDR3 bases are TGTGCCAGCAGCTTAGGGACCAACTATGGCTACACCTTC. It yields the protein CASSLGTNYGYTF. The genes are TRBV7-9 and TRBJ1-2; no reliable D call. CDR1 is SEHNR and CDR2 is FQNEAQ in the germline V gene (reference sequence). The CDR3 consists of 13 residues. The V end was cut by 1 base, the J end by 2 bases, with 5 bases between.